The text below deals with one TCR beta chain. TCRdb reprocessed the 5' RACE reads with MiXCR, giving one entry per CDR3 protein. The sample has approximately 220,000 distinct CDR3 sequences; around 25% are singletons. This sample is drawn from a study of CD8 T cells in ankylosing spondylitis. This CDR3 region has 18 residues. The V gene lost 3 bases and the J gene lost 4 bases, with 22 bases spanning the gap. CDR1 and CDR2 from the germline V gene are MGHDK and SYGVNS. This rearrangement joins TRBV25-1 to TRBJ1-5; perhaps TRBD1 as D (6 bases). The TCR originated in a male donor with ankylosing spondylitis or in good health (not recorded which). Material for sequencing was blood, either unsorted or a sorted T cell fraction (not recorded which). CDR3 nucleotide sequence: TGTGCCAGCAGTGAGGCGCGGCAAGGGGGAAGGTGGAATCAGCCCCAGCATTTT. This gives the protein CASSEARQGGRWNQPQHF. The full variable domain, with the rest looked up from reference TRBV25-1 and TRBJ1-5, is EADIYQTPRYLVIGTGKKITLECSQTMGHDKMYWYQQDPGMELHLIHYSYGVNSTEKGDLSSESTVSRIRTEHFPLTLESARPSHTSQYLCASSEARQGGRWNQPQHFGDGTRLSIL.